This T cell receptor beta chain was profiled in a study of blood T cell repertoires in COVID-19. CDR3 size: 16 residues. The ends were cut back, 5 bases at V and 1 base at J, with 16 bases in the middle. The germline V gene encodes CDR1 SGHRS and CDR2 YFSETQ. Sequenced by immunoSEQ multiplex PCR; TCRdb stores in-frame clones only, minus some. Of approximately 270,000 clones in the sample, around 88% were seen once. This sequence was found in a woman aged 25 to 39 with COVID-19, enrolled during active disease. The rearrangement links TRBV5-1 to TRBJ2-1; TRBD2 is a possible D gene (6 bases). The specimen was peripheral blood. For the CDR3, the DNA is TGCGCCAGCAGGGAAGGGACTTTGGTTTCCTACAATGAGCAGTTCTTC. This sequence encodes CASREGTLVSYNEQFF.